This T cell receptor (beta chain) stems from a study of blood T cells in healthy people across ages. Looking at the study overall: Capture via template switching afforded approximately one barcoded beta molecule per two T cells. Regarding the study as a whole: Estimated diversity, derived from one million T cells, was regarded as an underestimate.

Germline V gene lookup returns CDR1 DFQATT and CDR2 SNEGSKA (reference sequence). This CDR3 region has 13 residues. The trim removed 6 bases at V and 4 bases at J, leaving 4 bases unmatched. This clonotype occurred a few times. Its antigen remains unknown. A second PCR of roughly 7 to 11 cycles used a sample-barcoded 5' primer and a J-beta primer mix. Researchers report that a template-switch adaptor with 12 random nucleotides tagged each cDNA molecule. TCRdb itself ran the 5' RACE reads through MiXCR, one entry per CDR3 protein. In the table there are some 370,000 distinct CDR3 sequences, 52% of which are singletons. Samples had at least 6.5 million PBMCs isolated from them.

Sample: blood. This chain links TRBV20-1 with TRBJ2-4; 9 bases are shared with TRBD2. The TCR sequence derives from a man between 60 and 75 years old in good health. Here the CDR3 DNA reads TGCAGTGCCCCGGCGGGGGGGAAAAACATTCAGTACTTC. This translates into CSAPAGGKNIQYF.